This T cell receptor (beta chain) was found in a study of T cells and Merkel cell carcinoma outcomes. Study observations and caveats: Merkel cell carcinoma outcomes were reportedly predicted by repertoire and T-cell density.

This clone was observed a few times. Its specificity is not known. Profiled with immunoSEQ multiplex PCR; TCRdb holds only in-frame clones, not every one. The repertoire consists of 15,000 to 17,000 clones, with 81% occurring once and the leading ten covering approximately 10%. CDR3 length equals 14 residues. V gave up 7 bases and J gave up 6 bases, with 15 bases separating them. Per the germline V gene, CDR1 is SEHNR and CDR2 is FQNEAQ (reference sequence). The chain links TRBV7-9 to TRBJ2-2; D is perhaps TRBD1 or TRBD2 (5 bases each). This clonotype originated in a human donor with Merkel cell carcinoma. The sample taken for sequencing was tumor tissue from Merkel cell carcinoma. Here the CDR3 DNA reads TGTGCCAGCACCCGACACCGGGACGCCGGGGAGCTGTTTTTT. It encodes CASTRHRDAGELFF.